This record covers a single T cell receptor (beta chain). Its antigen is unidentified. TCRdb keeps only in-frame clones here, not all; method: immunoSEQ multiplex PCR. The sample includes roughly 150,000 clones, roughly nine tenths of them seen just once. CDR3 size: 13 residues. The ends were cut back, 3 bases at V and 3 bases at J, with 9 bases in the middle. The germline gives CDR1 KGHSH, CDR2 LQKENI. The entry originates in a study of cytomegalovirus exposure and HLA in healthy donors. Overall study results and limits: Reports described diagnosis of cytomegalovirus status by the classifier as highly specific and sensitive.

The J gene is TRBJ2-7, the V gene TRBV18; the D gene is possibly TRBD2 (5 bases). The sample was PBMCs. This clonotype originated in a man aged 18 to 35 in good health and CMV-seronegative. The CDR3 sequence is CASSPDAGYEQYF. CDR3 nucleotides: TGTGCCAGCTCACCGGATGCGGGCTACGAGCAGTACTTC.